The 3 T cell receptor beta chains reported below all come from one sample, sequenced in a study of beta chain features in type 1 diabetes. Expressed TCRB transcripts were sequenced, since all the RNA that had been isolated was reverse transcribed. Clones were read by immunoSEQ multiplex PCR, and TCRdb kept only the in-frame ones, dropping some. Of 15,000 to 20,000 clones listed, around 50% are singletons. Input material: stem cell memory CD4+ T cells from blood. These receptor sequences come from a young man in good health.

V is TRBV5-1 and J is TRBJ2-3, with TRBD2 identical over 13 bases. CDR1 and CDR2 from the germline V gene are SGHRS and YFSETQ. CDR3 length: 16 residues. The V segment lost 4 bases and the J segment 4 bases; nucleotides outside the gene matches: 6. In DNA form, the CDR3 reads TGCGCCAGCAGCCCCCGGACTAGCGGGAGCGCAGATACGCAGTATTTT. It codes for CASSPRTSGSADTQYF.

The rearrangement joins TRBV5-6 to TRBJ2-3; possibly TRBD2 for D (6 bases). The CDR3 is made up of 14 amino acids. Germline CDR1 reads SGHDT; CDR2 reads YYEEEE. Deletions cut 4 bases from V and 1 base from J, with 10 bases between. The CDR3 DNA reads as TGTGCCAGCAGCCCGACTAGAGGCACAGATACGCAGTATTTT. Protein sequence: CASSPTRGTDTQYF. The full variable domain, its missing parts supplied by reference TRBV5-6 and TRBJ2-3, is DAGVTQSPTHLIKTRGQQVTLRCSPKSGHDTVSWYQQALGQGPQFIFQYYEEEERQRGNFPDRFSGHQFPNYSSELNVNALLLGDSALYLCASSPTRGTDTQYFGPGTRLTVL.

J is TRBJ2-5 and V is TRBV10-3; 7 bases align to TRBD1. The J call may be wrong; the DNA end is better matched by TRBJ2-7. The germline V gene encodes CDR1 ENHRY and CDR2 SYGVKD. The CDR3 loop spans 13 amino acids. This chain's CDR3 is CASTGTVAYEQYF. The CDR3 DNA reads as TGTGCCTCCACCGGGACAGTAGCCTACGAGCAGTACTTC.